This T cell receptor (beta chain) was found in a study of regulatory T cells in long-lasting Graves disease. Study in general: Persistence in Graves' disease required over 5 years of antithyroid drugs plus positive TSH receptor antibodies.

Library construction for TCR beta used iRepertoire HTBI primers and Arm-PCR of CDR3 regions. Using its own MiXCR run on the multiplex PCR reads, TCRdb lists one record per CDR3 protein. This sample has roughly 450,000 distinct CDR3 sequences; around a fifth occur once, and the top ten carry around 14%. Trimming took 5 bases from V and 2 from J, leaving 13 bases between them. The V gene's germline CDR1 is MDHEN and CDR2 SYDVKM. The CDR3 is 15 residues long. The time point denotes: persistent/refractory GD, antithyroid drugs over 5 years with positive TRAb. From RNA extracted from PBMCs, the TCR library was made. Patients of an endocrinology department in Xi'an, China, were included.

The chain joins TRBV28 to TRBJ1-3; D unclear. The sample consisted of peripheral blood mononuclear cells (PBMCs), taken when the disease was refractory, from a patient treated with antithyroid drugs. This TCR was sampled from a female donor with Graves disease. DNA of the CDR3: TGTGCCAGCAGTCCCCCTGAGGGAACTGGAAACACCATATATTTT. Residues: CASSPPEGTGNTIYF.